The 14 T cell receptor beta chains in this list originate from one sample, sequenced in a study of blood T cell repertoires in COVID-19 (dated by TCRdb to the early 2020s). Libraries were constructed by the immunoSEQ multiplex PCR assay. Sourced from immuneACCESS, this table was stored by TCRdb with only in-frame sequences that have V and J called. A share of the clones is absent; for the studies checked, an unresolved V gene accounts for under half, and the remainder has no known explanation. The sample table holds around 190,000 clones, of which about four fifths were seen once. The ten top clones hold around 2.9% of the sample. The specimen sequenced was PBMCs or T cells enriched from blood (not recorded which). All receptors derive from a woman aged 25 to 39 who had been exposed to COVID-19.

The J gene is TRBJ1-2, the V gene TRBV4-3; maybe TRBD1 (6 bases). Germline V gene lookup returns CDR1 LGHNA and CDR2 YSLEER. The CDR3 length is 16 residues. Trimming pared 0 bases from V and 4 bases from J, leaving 15 bases between. The CDR3 spells CASSQDRQAGLYGYTF. For the CDR3, the DNA is TGCGCCAGCAGCCAAGATCGACAGGCAGGGCTCTATGGCTACACCTTC.

This clone was seen once. The genes are TRBV6-5 and TRBJ1-2; D is ambiguous. The CDR3 length is 15 residues. Germline values: CDR1 MNHEY, CDR2 SVGAGI. V was pared by 8 bases and J by 2 bases, with 18 bases between. This CDR3 reads CASSLLDSRNYGYTF. The CDR3 DNA reads TGTGCCAGCTCCCTCTTGGATTCCAGGAACTATGGCTACACCTTC.

For the CDR3, the DNA is TGTGCCAGCAGCTTACGAGGGCAAGGGGGGGGCTATGGCTACACCTTC. Its protein is CASSLRGQGGGYGYTF. This sequence joins TRBV13 and TRBJ1-2; TRBD1 might be the D (6 bases). Trimming left V 2 bases short and J 4 bases short, with 17 bases between. The CDR3 is made up of 16 amino acids. CDR1 and CDR2 (germline): PRHDT, FYEKMQ (reference sequence).

This chain connects TRBV28 to TRBJ1-6; 9 positions agree with TRBD1. This CDR3 comprises 16 residues. Per the germline V gene, CDR1 is MDHEN and CDR2 is SYDVKM. V lost 7 bases to trimming and J lost 5 bases; unmatched junction nucleotides: 9. The CDR3 coding sequence is TGTGCCAGCACCTCCACGGACAGGGGACATAATTCACCCCTCCACTTT. Translating gives CASTSTDRGHNSPLHF.

In its sample, this clone was seen once. The chain links TRBV5-1 to TRBJ1-2; unclear D gene. CDR1 and CDR2 (germline): SGHRS, YFSETQ. The CDR3 is made up of 13 amino acids. Trimming removed 5 bases at V and 0 bases at J, with 8 bases between. The CDR3 protein is CASSYTPNYGYTF. The CDR3 region has the DNA TGCGCCAGCAGTTATACACCTAACTATGGCTACACCTTC.

The genes are TRBV7-2 and TRBJ1-2; no clear D gene. Germline V gives CDR1 SGHTA, CDR2 FQGNSA. This CDR3 has 15 amino acids. Between the trimmed V and J ends, which lost 7 bases and 0 bases, there was a span of 15 bases. CDR3 residues: CASTLRSGANYGYTF. Here the CDR3 DNA reads TGTGCCAGCACCCTCCGGAGTGGAGCTAACTATGGCTACACCTTC.

The genes are TRBV19 and TRBJ2-7; 12 bases are shared with TRBD1. V lost 5 bases and J lost 6; bases outside the gene matches: 11. This CDR3 comprises 16 residues. Germline V gene lookup returns CDR1 LNHDA and CDR2 SQIVND (reference sequence). CDR3 in amino acids: CASSLLPGQGAGEQYF. CDR3 in DNA: TGTGCCAGTAGTTTACTCCCGGGACAGGGGGCGGGCGAGCAGTACTTC.

This chain uses TRBV6-1 with TRBJ1-6; 10 bases agree with TRBD1. Germline loops: CDR1 MNHNS, CDR2 SASEGT. Germline trimming cut 4 bases from V and 8 bases from J; bases unmatched to any gene: 8. This CDR3 is 16 amino acids long. The chain's CDR3 is CASSVKSGQGDSPLHF. DNA for the CDR3: TGTGCCAGCAGTGTCAAATCCGGACAGGGGGATTCACCCCTCCACTTT.

The rearrangement uses TRBV19 and TRBJ2-1, with 7 bases that match TRBD1. V lost 5 bases to trimming and J lost 4 bases; unmatched junction nucleotides: 8. CDR1 LNHDA and CDR2 SQIVND come from the germline V gene (reference sequence). This CDR3 spans 15 amino acids. CDR3 region: CASSRQGSIYNEQFF. CDR3 nucleotide sequence: TGTGCCAGTAGTCGACAGGGCTCCATATACAATGAGCAGTTCTTC.

This chain uses TRBV5-1 with TRBJ2-5, with D perhaps matching TRBD2 (6 bases). The V and J ends lost 4 bases and 3 bases respectively, with 7 bases between them. In germline, CDR1 is SGHRS, CDR2 YFSETQ. This CDR3 is 12 amino acids long. CDR3 loop: CASSPGEETQYF. As DNA, the CDR3 is TGCGCCAGCAGCCCGGGGGAAGAGACCCAGTACTTC.

The J gene is TRBJ1-4, the V gene TRBV11-3; a weak D match, TRBD1 (6 bases). Trimming cost V 3 bases and J 7 bases, with 15 bases left between them. Germline CDR1 SGHNT, CDR2 YENEEA. This CDR3 comprises 15 residues. CDR3 DNA sequence: TGTGCCAGCAGCTTCCCGGGACATGTCCGTGAAAAACTGTTTTTT. This codes for CASSFPGHVREKLFF. The full variable domain, its missing parts supplied by reference TRBV11-3 and TRBJ1-4, is EAGVVQSPRYKIIEKKQPVAFWCNPISGHNTLYWYLQNLGQGPELLIRYENEEAVDDSQLPKDRFSAERLKGVDSTLKIQPAELGDSAVYLCASSFPGHVREKLFFGSGTQLSVL.

The gene calls are TRBV9 and TRBJ1-6; the D is unclear. Trimming cost V 4 bases and J 3 bases, with 5 bases left between them. Germline CDR1 and CDR2: SGDLS and YYNGEE. The CDR3 spans 13 residues. The CDR3 sequence: CASSPVYNSPLHF. The CDR3 coding sequence is TGTGCCAGCAGCCCCGTCTATAATTCACCCCTCCACTTT.

The chain carries TRBV10-2 and TRBJ1-5; perhaps TRBD1 as D (6 bases). Germline CDR1 and CDR2: WSHSY and SAAADI. V lost 7 bases and J 3 bases, leaving 10 bases between the germline ends. The CDR3 length is 13 residues. CDR3 protein: CASTGTSNQPQHF. The CDR3 DNA reads TGCGCCAGCACCGGGACATCCAATCAGCCCCAGCATTTT.

As concerns this clone: The conserved phenylalanine or tryptophan normally closing the CDR3 is absent here, so this likely arose from a read error. It is unclear where the CDR3 begins or ends on the DNA, so no DNA is shown, and the CDR3 is as TCRdb lists it. The V gene is TRBV2, the J gene TRBJ2-7; the table's D call, TRBD1, was not checked against the DNA. The CDR3 extends over 10 residues, inclusive of both ends. The V gene's germline CDR1 is SNHLY and CDR2 FYNNEI. CDR3 amino acids: CASTRGTGYL.